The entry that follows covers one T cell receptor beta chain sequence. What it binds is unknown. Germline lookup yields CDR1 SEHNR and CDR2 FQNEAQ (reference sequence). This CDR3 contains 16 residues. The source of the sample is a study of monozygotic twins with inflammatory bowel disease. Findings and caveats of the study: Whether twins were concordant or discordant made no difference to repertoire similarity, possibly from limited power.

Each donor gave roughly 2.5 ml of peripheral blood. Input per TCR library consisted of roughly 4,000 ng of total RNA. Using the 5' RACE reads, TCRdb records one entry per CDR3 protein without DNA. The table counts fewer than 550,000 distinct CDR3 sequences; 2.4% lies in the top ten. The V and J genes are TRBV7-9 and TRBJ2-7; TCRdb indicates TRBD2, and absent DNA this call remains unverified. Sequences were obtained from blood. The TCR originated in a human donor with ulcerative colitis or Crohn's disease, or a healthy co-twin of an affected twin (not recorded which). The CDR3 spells CASSLVGREPSYEQYF.